Included here is one T cell receptor (beta chain) sequence, with context. Its matching antigen is unknown. The CDR3 contains 12 residues. The germline gives CDR1 MGHDK, CDR2 SYGVNS. J gave up 7 bases and V 6 bases, and 4 bases lay outside the gene matches. The sample comes from a study of spatial heterogeneity in lung cancer. About the research overall: Raw reads showed each unique TCR and UMI combination turning up more than ten times on average.

Time point indicated: sample taken at primary tumor resection. The sequenced material consisted of unsorted whole RNA from tumor, nontumor lung or frozen PBMC. Study findings and constraints: Mutation tallies in tumors tracked expanded intratumoral alpha and beta TCR counts. The estimated TCR-seq coverage of tumor T cells amounted to roughly 6.8% when looking at alpha chains and 13% to 15% when looking at beta chains.

A distinct unique molecular identifier was carried by each TCR cDNA molecule. MiXCR, applied by TCRdb to the 5' RACE reads, yields one record per CDR3 protein. The sample records roughly 930 distinct CDR3 sequences, around 70% being singletons. This TCR was recovered from a male donor with early-stage non-small cell lung cancer. This sequence joins TRBV25-1 and TRBJ2-3; 7 nucleotides align to TRBD2. The specimen comprised lung tumor tissue, sampled at surgery. CDR3 in amino acids: CASRETSNTQYF. The CDR3 bases are TGTGCCAGCAGGGAGACTAGCAATACGCAGTATTTT.